The next 6 T cell receptor beta chains were all read from a single sample in a study of T-cell reconstitution after alpha-beta-depleted transplantation in children. Molecular barcoding with unique molecular identifiers was used for the TCRbeta library. MiXCR, run by TCRdb on the PCR reads, gives a single entry per CDR3 protein. The repertoire consists of about 97,000 distinct CDR3 sequences, with approximately 8% occurring once and the leading ten covering around 15%. The sequenced sample was PBMCs, obtained before TCRalphabeta/CD19-depleted stem cell transplant. All receptors derive from a boy aged 2 to 10 with acute lymphoblastic leukemia, due to receive a stem cell transplant.

The genes are TRBV2 and TRBJ2-2; the D gene is possibly TRBD1 (6 bases). Germline V gene data show CDR1 as SNHLY and CDR2 as FYNNEI. CDR3 length: 17 amino acids. V gave up 7 bases and J gave up 0 bases, with 18 bases separating them. CDR3 in DNA: TGTGCCAGCACTAGATGGCCGGCAGGGGCGAACACCGGGGAGCTGTTTTTT. Translating gives CASTRWPAGANTGELFF.

There are many counts of this clonotype. This chain uses TRBV20-1 with TRBJ2-5; TRBD2 aligns across 10 bases. CDR1 and CDR2 (germline): DFQATT, SNEGSKA (reference sequence). V dropped 6 bases and J dropped 0; count of bases not matched to a gene: 4. There are 14 residues in the CDR3. The CDR3 here is CSATLAGNQETQYF. The CDR3 DNA reads as TGCAGTGCCACACTAGCGGGGAACCAAGAGACCCAGTACTTC.

This clonotype showed up many times. The V gene is TRBV7-2, the J gene TRBJ2-3; D not resolved. Germline-derived CDR1 and CDR2 are SGHTA and FQGNSA. CDR3 size: 14 residues. Trimming shortened V by 2 bases and J by 0 bases, and 6 bases separated the two germline ends. The CDR3 nucleotides are TGTGCCAGCAGCTTATCGTTTAGCACAGATACGCAGTATTTT. It specifies CASSLSFSTDTQYF. The full variable domain, rest sourced from reference TRBV7-2 and TRBJ2-3, is GAGVSQSPSNKVTEKGKDVELRCDPISGHTALYWYRQSLGQGLEFLIYFQGNSAPDKSGLPSDRFSAERTGGSVSTLTIQRTQQEDSAVYLCASSLSFSTDTQYFGPGTRLTVL.

The J gene is TRBJ2-2, the V gene TRBV12-5; no firm D call. Germline V gene data show CDR1 as LGHNT and CDR2 as FRNRAP. The CDR3 has 17 residues. V was shortened by 0 bases and J by 1 base, with 12 bases between the two germline ends. Here the CDR3 reads CASGLVFFPGNTGELFF. CDR3 DNA: TGTGCTAGTGGTTTGGTATTCTTCCCAGGGAACACCGGGGAGCTGTTTTTT.

This clonotype was counted at least ten times. The rearrangement links TRBV7-8 to TRBJ2-1, with D tentatively TRBD1 (6 bases). The CDR3 has 14 residues. Germline loops: CDR1 SGHVS, CDR2 FQNEAQ. V dropped 3 bases and J dropped 8 bases, with 14 bases sitting between them. The CDR3 sequence is CASSLTGRTDEQFF. The CDR3 DNA is TGTGCCAGCAGCTTGACAGGCCGCACGGATGAGCAGTTCTTC.

In this sample, this clonotype turned up many times. This sequence joins TRBV18 and TRBJ1-1; D is undetermined. Germline V gene sequence: CDR1 KGHSH, CDR2 LQKENI. The CDR3 runs to 14 residues. Trimming cost V 0 bases and J 1 base, with 6 bases left between them. The CDR3 loop is CASSPPPGNTEAFF. As DNA, the CDR3 is TGTGCCAGCTCACCACCCCCAGGGAACACTGAAGCTTTCTTT.